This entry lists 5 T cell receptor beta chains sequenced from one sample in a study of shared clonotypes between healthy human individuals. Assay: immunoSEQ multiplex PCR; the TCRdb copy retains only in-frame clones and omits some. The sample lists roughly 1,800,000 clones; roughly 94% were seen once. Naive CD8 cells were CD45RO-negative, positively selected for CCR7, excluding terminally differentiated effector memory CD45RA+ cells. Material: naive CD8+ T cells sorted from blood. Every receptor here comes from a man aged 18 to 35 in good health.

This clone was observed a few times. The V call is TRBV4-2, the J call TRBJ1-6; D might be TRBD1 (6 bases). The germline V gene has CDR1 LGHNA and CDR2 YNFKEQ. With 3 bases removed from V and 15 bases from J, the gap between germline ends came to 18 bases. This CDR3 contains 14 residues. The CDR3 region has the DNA TGTGCCAGCAGCCATACCCCCGGGGGCAGTGACCTCCACTTT. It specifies CASSHTPGGSDLHF.

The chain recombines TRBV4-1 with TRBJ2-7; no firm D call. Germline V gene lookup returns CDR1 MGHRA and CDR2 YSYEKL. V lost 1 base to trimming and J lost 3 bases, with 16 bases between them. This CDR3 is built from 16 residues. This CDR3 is CASSQVAASTNYEQYF. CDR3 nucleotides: TGCGCCAGCAGCCAAGTGGCGGCGTCCACGAACTACGAGCAGTACTTC.

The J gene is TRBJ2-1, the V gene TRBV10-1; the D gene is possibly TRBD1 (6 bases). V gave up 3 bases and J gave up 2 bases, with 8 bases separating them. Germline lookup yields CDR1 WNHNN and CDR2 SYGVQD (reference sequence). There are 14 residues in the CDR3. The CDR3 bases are TGCGCCAGCAGTGAACAGGGTACCTACAATGAGCAGTTCTTC. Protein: CASSEQGTYNEQFF.

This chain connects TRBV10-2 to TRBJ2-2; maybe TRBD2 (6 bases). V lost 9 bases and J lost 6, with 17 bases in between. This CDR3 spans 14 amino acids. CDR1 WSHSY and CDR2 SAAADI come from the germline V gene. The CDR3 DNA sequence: TGCGCCAGTCTCACGACTAGGTCGTCCGGGGAGCTGTTTTTT. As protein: CASLTTRSSGELFF.

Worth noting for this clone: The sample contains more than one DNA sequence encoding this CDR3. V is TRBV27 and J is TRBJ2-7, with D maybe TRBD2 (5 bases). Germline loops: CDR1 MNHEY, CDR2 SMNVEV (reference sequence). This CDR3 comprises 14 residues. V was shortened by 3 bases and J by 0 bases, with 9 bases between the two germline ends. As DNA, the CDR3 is TGTGCCAGCAGTTTTTTCGGAGGCTCCTACGAGCAGTACTTC. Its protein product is CASSFFGGSYEQYF.